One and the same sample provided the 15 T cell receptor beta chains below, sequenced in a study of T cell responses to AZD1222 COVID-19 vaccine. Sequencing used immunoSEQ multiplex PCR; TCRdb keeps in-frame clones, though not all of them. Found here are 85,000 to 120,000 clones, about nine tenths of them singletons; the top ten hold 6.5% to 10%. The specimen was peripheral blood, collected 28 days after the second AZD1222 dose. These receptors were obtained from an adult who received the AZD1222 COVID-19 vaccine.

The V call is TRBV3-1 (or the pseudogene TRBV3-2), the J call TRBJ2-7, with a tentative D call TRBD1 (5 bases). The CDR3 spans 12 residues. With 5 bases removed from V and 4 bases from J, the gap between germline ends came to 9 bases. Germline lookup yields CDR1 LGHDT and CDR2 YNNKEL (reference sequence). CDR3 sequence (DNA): TGTGCCAGCAGCTCCCAGGGTTACGAGCAGTACTTC. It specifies CASSSQGYEQYF.

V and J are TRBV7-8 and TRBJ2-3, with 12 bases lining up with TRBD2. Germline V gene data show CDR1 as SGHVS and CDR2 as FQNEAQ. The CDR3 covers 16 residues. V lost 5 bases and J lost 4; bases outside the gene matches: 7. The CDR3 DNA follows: TGTGCCAGCAGCCCCACTACTAGCGGGGGGCCAGATACGCAGTATTTT. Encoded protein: CASSPTTSGGPDTQYF.

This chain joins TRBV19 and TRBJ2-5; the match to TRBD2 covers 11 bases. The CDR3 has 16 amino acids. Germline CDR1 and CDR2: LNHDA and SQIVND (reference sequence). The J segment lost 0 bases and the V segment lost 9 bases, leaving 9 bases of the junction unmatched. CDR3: CASRTSSGGNQETQYF. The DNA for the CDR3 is TGTGCCAGCCGAACCTCTAGCGGGGGGAACCAAGAGACCCAGTACTTC.

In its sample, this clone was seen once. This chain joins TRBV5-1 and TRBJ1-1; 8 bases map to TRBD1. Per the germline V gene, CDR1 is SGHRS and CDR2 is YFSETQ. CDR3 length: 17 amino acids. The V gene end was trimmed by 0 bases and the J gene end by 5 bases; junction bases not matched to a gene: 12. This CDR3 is CASSLAITSGGGTEAFF. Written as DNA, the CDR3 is TGCGCCAGCAGCTTGGCCATAACCTCAGGGGGCGGGACTGAAGCTTTCTTT.

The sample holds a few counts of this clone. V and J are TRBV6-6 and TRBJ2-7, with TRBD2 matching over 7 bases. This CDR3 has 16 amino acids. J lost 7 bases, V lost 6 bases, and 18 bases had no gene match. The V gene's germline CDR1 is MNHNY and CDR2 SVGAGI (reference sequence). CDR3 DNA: TGTGCCAGCAGCAAGAGCGGGACGCCGGGGGGTGGAGAGCAGTACTTC. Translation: CASSKSGTPGGGEQYF.

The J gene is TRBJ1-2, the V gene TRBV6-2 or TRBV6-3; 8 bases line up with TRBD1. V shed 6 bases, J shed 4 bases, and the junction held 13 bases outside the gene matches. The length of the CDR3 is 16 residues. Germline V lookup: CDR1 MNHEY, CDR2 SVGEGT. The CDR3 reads CASSSTRQGTFYGYTF. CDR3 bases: TGTGCCAGCAGCTCCACCCGACAGGGGACGTTCTATGGCTACACCTTC.

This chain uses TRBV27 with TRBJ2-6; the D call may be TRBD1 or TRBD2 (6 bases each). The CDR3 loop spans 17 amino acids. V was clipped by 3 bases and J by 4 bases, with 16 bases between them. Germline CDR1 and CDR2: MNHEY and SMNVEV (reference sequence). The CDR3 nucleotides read TGTGCCAGCAGTTTGGGGCAGGGGCGGGGCGGGGCCAACGTCCTGACTTTC. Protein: CASSLGQGRGGANVLTF.

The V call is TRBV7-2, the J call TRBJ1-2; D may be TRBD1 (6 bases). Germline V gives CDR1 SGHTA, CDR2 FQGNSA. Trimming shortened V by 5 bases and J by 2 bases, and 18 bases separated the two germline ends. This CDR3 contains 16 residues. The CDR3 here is CASSPGGGRGNYGYTF. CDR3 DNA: TGTGCCAGCAGCCCCGGGGGGGGGCGAGGCAACTATGGCTACACCTTC.

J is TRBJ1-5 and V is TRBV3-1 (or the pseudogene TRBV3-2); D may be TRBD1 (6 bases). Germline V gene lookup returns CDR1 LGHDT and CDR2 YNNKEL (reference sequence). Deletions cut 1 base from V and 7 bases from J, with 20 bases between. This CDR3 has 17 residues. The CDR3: CASSQGWGRGSGQPQHF. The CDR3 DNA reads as TGTGCCAGCAGCCAAGGATGGGGAAGGGGGTCTGGACAGCCCCAGCATTTT.

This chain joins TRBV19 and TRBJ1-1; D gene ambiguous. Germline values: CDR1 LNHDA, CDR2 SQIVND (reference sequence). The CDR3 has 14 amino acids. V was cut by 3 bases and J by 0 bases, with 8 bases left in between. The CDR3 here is CASSIPGMNTEAFF. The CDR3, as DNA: TGTGCCAGTAGTATTCCGGGAATGAACACTGAAGCTTTCTTT. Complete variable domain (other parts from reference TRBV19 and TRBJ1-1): DGGITQSPKYLFRKEGQNVTLSCEQNLNHDAMYWYRQDPGQGLRLIYYSQIVNDFQKGDIAEGYSVSREKKESFPLTVTSAQKNPTAFYLCASSIPGMNTEAFFGQGTRLTVV.

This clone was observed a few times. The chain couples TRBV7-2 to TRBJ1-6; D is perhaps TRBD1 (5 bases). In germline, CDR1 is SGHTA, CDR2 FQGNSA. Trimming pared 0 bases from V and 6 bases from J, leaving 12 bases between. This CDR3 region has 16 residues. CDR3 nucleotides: TGTGCCAGCAGCTTAGCAGGGATGAGGGGTAATTCACCCCTCCACTTT. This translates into CASSLAGMRGNSPLHF.

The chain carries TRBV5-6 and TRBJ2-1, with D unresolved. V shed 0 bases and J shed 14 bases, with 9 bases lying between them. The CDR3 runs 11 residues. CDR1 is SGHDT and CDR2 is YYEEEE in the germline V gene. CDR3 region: CASSLGVFKFF. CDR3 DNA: TGTGCCAGCAGCTTGGGGGTGTTTAAGTTCTTC.

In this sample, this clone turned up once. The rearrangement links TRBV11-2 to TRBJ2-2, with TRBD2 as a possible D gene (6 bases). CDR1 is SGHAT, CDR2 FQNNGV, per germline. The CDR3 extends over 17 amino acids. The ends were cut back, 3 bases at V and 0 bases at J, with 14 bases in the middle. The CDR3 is CASSFGGSTTNTGELFF. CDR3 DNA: TGTGCCAGCAGCTTCGGAGGGTCGACCACGAACACCGGGGAGCTGTTTTTT.

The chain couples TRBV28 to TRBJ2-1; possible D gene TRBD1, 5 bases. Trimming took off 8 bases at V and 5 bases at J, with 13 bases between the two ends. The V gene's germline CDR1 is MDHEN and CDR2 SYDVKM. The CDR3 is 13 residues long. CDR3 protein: CASFRAANNEQFF. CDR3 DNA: TGTGCCAGCTTCAGGGCCGCTAACAATGAGCAGTTCTTC.

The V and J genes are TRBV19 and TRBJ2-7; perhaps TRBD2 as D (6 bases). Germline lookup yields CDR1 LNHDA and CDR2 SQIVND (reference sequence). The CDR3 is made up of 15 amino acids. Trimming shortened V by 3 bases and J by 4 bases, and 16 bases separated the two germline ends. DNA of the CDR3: TGTGCCAGTAGTATTTCGGCGGGGATGTGGTACGAGCAGTACTTC. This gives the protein CASSISAGMWYEQYF.